This is a list of T cell receptor beta chains from one sample in a study of response to subunit inactivated influenza vaccine. TCRdb ran MiXCR on the RT-PCR reads and lists one entry per CDR3 protein. The table has approximately 520,000 distinct CDR3 sequences, more than 15% seen once; the top ten hold 3%. The source was CD4+ T cells sorted from PBMCs, collected less than 30 months after vaccination. These receptors all come from a man between 50 and 75 years old who received an inactivated influenza vaccine. CDR3s include the opening cysteine and the closing phenylalanine or tryptophan. D genes are given only for firm matches. A row's size may be missing; if present it is once, few, many or a size class.

clone size	V gene	J gene	D gene	CDR3 protein	CDR3 DNA
.	TRBV7-2	TRBJ2-7	.	CASSTRSGYNYEQYF	TGTGCCAGCAGCACCCGTAGTGGGTATAACTACGAGCAGTACTTC
.	TRBV6-2/TRBV6-3	TRBJ1-2	TRBD1	CASSYSDRVIYGYTF	TGTGCCAGCAGTTACTCAGACAGGGTAATTTATGGCTACACCTTC
.	TRBV6-2/TRBV6-3	TRBJ2-2	.	CASSYRQFNTGELFF	TGTGCCAGCAGTTACCGACAGTTCAACACCGGGGAGCTGTTTTTT
few	TRBV9	TRBJ2-1	TRBD2	CASSGAGGGEQFF	TGTGCCAGCAGCGGGGCGGGAGGAGGAGAGCAGTTCTTC
many	TRBV6-2/TRBV6-3	TRBJ2-7	.	CASSKAAYEQYF	TGTGCCAGCAGCAAGGCCGCCTACGAGCAGTACTTC
few	TRBV6-1	TRBJ1-5	.	CASSELRQPQHF	TGTGCCAGCAGTGAATTGAGGCAGCCCCAGCATTTT
.	TRBV7-3	TRBJ2-1	.	CASSLEDQYNEQFF	TGTGCCAGCAGCTTAGAGGACCAGTACAATGAGCAGTTCTTC
.	TRBV12-3/TRBV12-4	TRBJ2-3	.	CASREGFGGSDTQYF	TGTGCCAGCAGGGAGGGCTTTGGGGGTTCAGATACGCAGTATTTT
.	TRBV29-1	TRBJ2-1	.	CSVEDLKGFGAEQFF	TGCAGCGTTGAAGATCTAAAGGGATTTGGGGCTGAGCAGTTCTTC
few	TRBV6-1	TRBJ2-3	.	CASVARAGTDTQYF	TGTGCCAGCGTCGCTAGAGCAGGCACAGATACGCAGTATTTT
many	TRBV13	TRBJ1-1	.	CASSLGEGLIPEAFF	TGTGCCAGCAGCTTAGGAGAGGGTCTGATCCCTGAAGCTTTCTTT
.	TRBV20-1	TRBJ2-1	TRBD2	CSASSGTGHNEQFF	TGCAGTGCTAGTAGCGGGACCGGCCACAATGAGCAGTTCTTC
.	TRBV9	TRBJ1-3	.	CASSVAIRGTGNTIYF	TGTGCCAGCAGCGTAGCAATCCGGGGCACTGGAAACACCATATATTTT
few	TRBV10-3	TRBJ1-2	.	CAISDQGTNYGYTF	TGTGCCATCAGTGATCAGGGGACTAACTATGGCTACACCTTC
.	TRBV7-9	TRBJ1-4	TRBD1	CASSSPDRGEKLFF	TGTGCCAGCAGCTCCCCGGACAGGGGTGAAAAACTGTTTTTT
.	TRBV25-1	TRBJ1-1	.	CASQARTEAFF	TGTGCCAGCCAAGCGAGGACTGAAGCTTTCTTT
.	TRBV9	TRBJ2-3	.	CASSVGGAADTQYF	TGTGCCAGCAGCGTAGGGGGGGCCGCAGATACGCAGTATTTT
once	TRBV27	TRBJ2-3	.	CASSTYKTPIDTQYF	TGTGCCAGCAGTACCTACAAGACCCCGATAGATACGCAGTATTTT
few	TRBV6-1	TRBJ2-5	.	CASSPYRDKETQYF	TGTGCCAGCAGTCCCTACAGGGATAAAGAGACCCAGTACTTC
.	TRBV20-1	TRBJ2-2	TRBD2	CSAASGANTGELFF	TGCAGTGCTGCGAGCGGGGCGAACACCGGGGAGCTGTTTTTT
.	TRBV2	TRBJ2-5	TRBD1	CATGQARETQYF	TGTGCCACAGGACAGGCCCGGGAGACCCAGTACTTC
.	TRBV9	TRBJ2-3	TRBD2	CASSVPLAGVDTQYF	TGTGCCAGCAGCGTGCCACTAGCGGGGGTGGATACGCAGTATTTT
.	TRBV28	TRBJ2-3	.	CASSSHYLRGTDTQYF	TGTGCCAGCAGTTCCCACTACTTAAGGGGGACAGATACGCAGTATTTT
few	TRBV5-6	TRBJ2-3	TRBD1	CASRVRDRDTDTQYF	TGTGCCAGCAGAGTGCGTGACAGGGATACAGATACGCAGTATTTT
few	TRBV11-2	TRBJ2-1	TRBD2	CASSTSGASRQFF	TGTGCCAGCTCGACTAGCGGGGCCTCACGGCAGTTCTTC
few	TRBV27	TRBJ1-1	.	CASLRGLGSEAFF	TGTGCCAGTTTACGGGGGCTAGGGTCTGAAGCTTTCTTT
few	TRBV5-1	TRBJ2-2	.	CASSFRADNTGELFF	TGCGCCAGCAGCTTCCGAGCGGATAACACCGGGGAGCTGTTTTTT
few	TRBV14	TRBJ2-1	.	CASSQDNPLGTPPRGNEQFF	TGTGCCAGCAGCCAAGATAATCCTTTAGGGACACCTCCCAGGGGTAATGAGCAGTTCTTC
few	TRBV2	TRBJ1-4	.	CASSDPGATNEKLFF	TGTGCCAGCAGCGACCCGGGAGCAACTAATGAAAAACTGTTTTTT
many	TRBV4-3	TRBJ2-1	.	CASSQDLRTNDEQFF	TGCGCCAGCAGCCAAGATCTTAGGACTAACGATGAGCAGTTCTTC
.	TRBV20-1	TRBJ1-1	.	CSARWRSTGAFF	TGCAGTGCTAGGTGGAGGTCTACGGGTGCTTTCTTT
.	TRBV6-1	TRBJ2-2	TRBD1	CASRSTASGTGGGELFF	TGTGCCAGCAGATCAACCGCCTCCGGGACAGGCGGCGGGGAGCTGTTTTTT
.	TRBV7-2	TRBJ2-1	TRBD1	CASSHMGTGARYNEQFF	TGTGCCAGCAGCCACATGGGGACAGGGGCGCGATACAATGAGCAGTTCTTC
few	TRBV4-1	TRBJ2-7	.	CASSRGLGLVDEQYF	TGCGCCAGCAGCCGGGGCCTTGGATTAGTCGACGAGCAGTACTTC
.	TRBV29-1	TRBJ2-1	.	CSVEDRRNNEQFF	TGCAGCGTTGAAGATCGACGGAACAATGAGCAGTTCTTC
.	TRBV20-1	TRBJ2-2	.	CSLRTVNTGELFF	TGCAGTCTCCGGACAGTGAACACCGGGGAGCTGTTTTTT
many	TRBV7-9	TRBJ2-7	.	CASSRDTPYEQYF	TGTGCCAGCAGCCGGGACACCCCCTACGAGCAGTACTTC